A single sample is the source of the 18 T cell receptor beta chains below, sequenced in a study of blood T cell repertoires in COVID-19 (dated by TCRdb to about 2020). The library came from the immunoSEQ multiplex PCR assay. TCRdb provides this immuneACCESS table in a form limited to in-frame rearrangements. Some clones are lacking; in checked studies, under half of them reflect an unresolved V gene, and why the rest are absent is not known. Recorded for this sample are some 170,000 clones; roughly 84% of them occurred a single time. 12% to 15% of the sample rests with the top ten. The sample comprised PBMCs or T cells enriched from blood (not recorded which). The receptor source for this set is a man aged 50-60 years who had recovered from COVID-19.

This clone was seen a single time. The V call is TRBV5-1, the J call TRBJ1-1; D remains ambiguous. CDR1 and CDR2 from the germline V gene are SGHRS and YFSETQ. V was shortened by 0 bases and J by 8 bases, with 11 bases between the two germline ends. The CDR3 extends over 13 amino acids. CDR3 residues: CASSLEAGVEAFF. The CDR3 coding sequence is TGCGCCAGCAGCTTGGAGGCTGGAGTAGAAGCTTTCTTT.

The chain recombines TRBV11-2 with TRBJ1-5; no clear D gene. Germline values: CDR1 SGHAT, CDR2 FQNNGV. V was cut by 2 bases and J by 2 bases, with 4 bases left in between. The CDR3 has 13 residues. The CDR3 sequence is CASSLSGNQPQHF. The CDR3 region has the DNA TGTGCCAGCAGCTTATCGGGCAATCAGCCCCAGCATTTT.

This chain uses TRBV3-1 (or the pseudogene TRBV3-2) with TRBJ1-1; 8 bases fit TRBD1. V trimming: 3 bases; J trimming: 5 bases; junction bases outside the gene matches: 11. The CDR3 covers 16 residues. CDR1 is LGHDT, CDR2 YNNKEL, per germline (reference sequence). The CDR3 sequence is CASSHGRGREGTEAFF. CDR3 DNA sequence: TGTGCCAGCAGCCACGGCAGGGGGCGAGAGGGGACTGAAGCTTTCTTT.

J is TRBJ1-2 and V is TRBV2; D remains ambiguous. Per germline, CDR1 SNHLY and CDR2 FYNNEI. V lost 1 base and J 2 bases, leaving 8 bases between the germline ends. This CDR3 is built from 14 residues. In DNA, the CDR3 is TGTGCCAGCAGTGAAGGTCCGGTGAACTATGGCTACACCTTC. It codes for CASSEGPVNYGYTF.

The CDR3 region is CASSLGTGDTEAFF. The CDR3 nucleotides are TGCGCCAGCAGCTTGGGGACAGGGGACACTGAAGCTTTCTTT. The genes are TRBV5-1 and TRBJ1-1, with 9 nucleotides matching TRBD1. CDR3 length: 14 amino acids. Germline values: CDR1 SGHRS, CDR2 YFSETQ. The junction had 0 bases not matched to a gene; V was cut back by 0 bases and J by 3 bases.

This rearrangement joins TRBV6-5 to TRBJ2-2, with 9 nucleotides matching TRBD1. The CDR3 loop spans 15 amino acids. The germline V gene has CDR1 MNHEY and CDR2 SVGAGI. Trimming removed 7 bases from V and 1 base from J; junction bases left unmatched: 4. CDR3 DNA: TGTGCCAGCATGGGGACAGGGCTGAACACCGGGGAGCTGTTTTTT. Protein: CASMGTGLNTGELFF.

The CDR3 is CASSSRDSKDGYTF. The CDR3 DNA follows: TGTGCCAGCAGCTCCCGGGACAGCAAGGATGGCTACACCTTC. This chain uses TRBV7-2 with TRBJ1-2, with 7 bases lining up with TRBD1. The V and J ends lost 4 bases and 6 bases, in that order; junction bases with no gene match: 8. The CDR3 covers 14 residues. CDR1 is SGHTA, CDR2 FQGNSA, per germline.

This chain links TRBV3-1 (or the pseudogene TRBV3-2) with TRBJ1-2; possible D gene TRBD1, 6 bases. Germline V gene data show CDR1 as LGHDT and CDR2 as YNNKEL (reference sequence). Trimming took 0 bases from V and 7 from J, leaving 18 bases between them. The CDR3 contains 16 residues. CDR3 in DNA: TGTGCCAGCAGCCAAGAAATTGGCAGGGGACGCGGTGGCTACACCTTC. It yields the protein CASSQEIGRGRGGYTF.

The DNA of the CDR3 is TGTGCCAGCAGCAGGGGACAGGCCTCTGGAAACACCATATATTTT. Translating it yields CASSRGQASGNTIYF. The chain links TRBV6-5 to TRBJ1-3; 8 bases fit TRBD1. This CDR3 has 15 amino acids. The V segment lost 6 bases and the J segment 0 bases; nucleotides outside the gene matches: 4. Germline V lookup: CDR1 MNHEY, CDR2 SVGAGI.

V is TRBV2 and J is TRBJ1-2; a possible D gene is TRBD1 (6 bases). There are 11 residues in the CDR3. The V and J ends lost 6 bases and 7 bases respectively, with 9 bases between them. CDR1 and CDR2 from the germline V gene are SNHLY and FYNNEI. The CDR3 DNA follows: TGTGCCAGCAGACAGGGTCTTGGCTACACCTTC. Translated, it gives CASRQGLGYTF. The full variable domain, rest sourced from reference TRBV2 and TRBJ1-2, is EPEVTQTPSHQVTQMGQEVILRCVPISNHLYFYWYRQILGQKVEFLVSFYNNEISEKSEIFDDQFSVERPDGSNFTLKIRSTKLEDSAMYFCASRQGLGYTFGSGTRLTVV.

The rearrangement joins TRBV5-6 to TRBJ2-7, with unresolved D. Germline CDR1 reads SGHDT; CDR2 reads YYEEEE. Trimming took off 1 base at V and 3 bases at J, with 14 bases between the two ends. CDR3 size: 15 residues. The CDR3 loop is CASSLRQAGRYEQYF. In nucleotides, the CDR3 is TGTGCCAGCAGCTTGCGCCAGGCAGGTCGCTACGAGCAGTACTTC.

For the CDR3, the DNA is TGTGCCAGCAGGCAGACTGAAGAGACCCAGTACTTC. It encodes CASRQTEETQYF. V is TRBV2 and J is TRBJ2-5; D gene unclear. This CDR3 contains 12 residues. Between the trimmed V and J ends, which lost 6 bases and 3 bases, there was a span of 8 bases. From germline, CDR1 is SNHLY and CDR2 FYNNEI.

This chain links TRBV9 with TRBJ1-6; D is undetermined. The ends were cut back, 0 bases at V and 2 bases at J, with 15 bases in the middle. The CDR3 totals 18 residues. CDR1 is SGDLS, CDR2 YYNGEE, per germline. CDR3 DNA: TGTGCCAGCAGCGTAGCTGGAGTAAAAGGCCCCTATAATTCACCCCTCCACTTT. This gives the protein CASSVAGVKGPYNSPLHF.

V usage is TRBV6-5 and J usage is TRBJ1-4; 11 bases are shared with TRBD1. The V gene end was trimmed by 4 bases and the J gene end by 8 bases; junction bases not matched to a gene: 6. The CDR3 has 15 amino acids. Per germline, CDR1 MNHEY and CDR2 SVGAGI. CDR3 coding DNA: TGTGCCAGCAGTTCAGGGACAGGGGGAACGGAAAAACTGTTTTTT. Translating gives CASSSGTGGTEKLFF.

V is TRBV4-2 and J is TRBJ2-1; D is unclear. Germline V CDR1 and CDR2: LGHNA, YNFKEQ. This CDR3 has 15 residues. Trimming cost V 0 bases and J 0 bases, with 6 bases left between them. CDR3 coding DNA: TGTGCCAGCAGCCAAGAGGCTAGCTCCTACAATGAGCAGTTCTTC. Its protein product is CASSQEASSYNEQFF.

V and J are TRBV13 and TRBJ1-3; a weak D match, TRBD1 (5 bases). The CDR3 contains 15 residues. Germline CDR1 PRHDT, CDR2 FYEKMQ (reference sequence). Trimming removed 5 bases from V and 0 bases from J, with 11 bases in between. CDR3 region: CASSIWGGSGNTIYF. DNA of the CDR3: TGTGCCAGCAGCATCTGGGGGGGCTCTGGAAACACCATATATTTT.

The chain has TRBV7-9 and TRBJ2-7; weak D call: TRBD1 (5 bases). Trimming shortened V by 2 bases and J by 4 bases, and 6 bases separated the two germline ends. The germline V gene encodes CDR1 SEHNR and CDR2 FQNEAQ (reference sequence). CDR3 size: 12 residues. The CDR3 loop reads CASSLQGYEQYF. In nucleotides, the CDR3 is TGTGCCAGCAGCTTACAGGGTTACGAGCAGTACTTC.

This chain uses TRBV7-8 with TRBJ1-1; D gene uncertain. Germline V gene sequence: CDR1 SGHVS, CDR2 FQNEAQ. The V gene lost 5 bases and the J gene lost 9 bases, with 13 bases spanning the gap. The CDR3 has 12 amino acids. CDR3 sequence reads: CASSRRPRQAFF. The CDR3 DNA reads TGTGCCAGCAGCCGCAGGCCCAGGCAAGCTTTCTTT.